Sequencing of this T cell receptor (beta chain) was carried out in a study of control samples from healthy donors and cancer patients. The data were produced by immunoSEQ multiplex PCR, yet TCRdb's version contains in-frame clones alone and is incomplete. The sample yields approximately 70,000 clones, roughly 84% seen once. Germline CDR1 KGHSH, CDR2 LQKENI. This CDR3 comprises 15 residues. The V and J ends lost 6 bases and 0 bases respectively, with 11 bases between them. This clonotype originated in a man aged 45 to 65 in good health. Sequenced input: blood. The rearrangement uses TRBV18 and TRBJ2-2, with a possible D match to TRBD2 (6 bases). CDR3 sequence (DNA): TGTGCCAGCTCGGGACTCTTCGCGAACACCGGGGAGCTGTTTTTT. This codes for CASSGLFANTGELFF.